This TCR beta chain is drawn from a study of T-cell memory formation after mild COVID-19 (dated by TCRdb to the early 2020s). Concerning the study at large: TCR sequence clusters from the two donors were largely donor specific. In a couple of donors, T-cell clones that expanded and contracted after mild COVID-19 were followed by sequencing TCRalpha and TCRbeta repertoires longitudinally. The cohort was made up of two young adult volunteers, one female and one male, who were previously healthy.

From a lookup of the germline V gene (reference sequence), CDR1 and CDR2 are DFQATT and SNEGSKA. Relative to germline, V is 5 bases shorter and J is 5 bases shorter, with 12 bases between their ends. Inclusive of the bounding cysteine and phenylalanine, the CDR3 is 12 residues long. CDR3 DNA only is kept here, 36 bases in frame from base 1. Overall results and qualifications from the work: Some responding clones were found in pre-infection memory, which suggests that pre-existing cross-reactive memory T cells took part in the SARS-CoV-2 response. Contracting CD4+ clones were located mainly in the CM and EM memory subsets, whereas CD8+ clones were found to be enriched in EMRA. SARS-CoV-2 specificity of the second-wave clones peaking on day 37 was not confirmed. The study included only a couple of mild cases, and larger cohorts that include severe cases with pre-infection samples were judged to be necessary. Clones contracting from day 15 to 85 had balanced CD4/CD8 phenotypes, while a second wave expanding from day 15 to 37 was biased towards CD4+.

Sequenced using an Illumina NovaSeq 6000. TCRalpha and TCRbeta cDNA libraries were built by 5'RACE with constant-segment primers, adding sample barcodes and unique molecular identifiers. Trizol reagent was used to extract RNA from every sample. Libraries were amplified in two PCR steps, with a second sample barcode and Illumina TruSeq adapters added in the second step. The libraries were sequenced on an Illumina NovaSeq using 2 x 150 bp paired-end reads. On the authors' methods: Demultiplexing of reads and collapsing into UMI-guided consensus sequences were performed with migec v1.2.7. Using mixcr v2.1.11, the UMI consensuses were aligned to TRA and TRB V and J templates and assembled into clonotypes. Expanded or contracted clonotypes were those called significant by both edgeR and NoisET, with noise models trained on biological replicates. For edgeR calls, a false discovery rate-adjusted p below 0.01 and a log2 fold-change threshold of 1 were applied. As an exploratory analysis of dynamics, PCA with hierarchical clustering was applied to max-normalized trajectories of the 1000 most abundant clonotypes. Separately sequenced CD4+ and CD8+ repertoires were used to assign the CD4 or CD8 phenotype of responding clones. TCRdb trimmed public reads at Q25 via fastp, called clones via MiXCR and kept in-frame beta chains. Rows with one shared CDR3 protein collapse into an entry with the most common genes and DNA. In this record, the V and J calls reflect TCRdb's handling and not the investigators' own analysis. The sample has about 150,000 distinct CDR3 sequences on record, about 15% of them singletons. The ten largest make up less than 15% of the sample.

As to this clonotype: Its target antigen remains unknown. Base qualities were left out, and no much larger clone turns up one base away.

Ficoll-Paque density gradient centrifugation was the method used to isolate PBMCs. Sample: PBMCs or a T cell subset sorted from them (not recorded which). The receptor comes from an adult woman who had mild COVID-19 (a few samples of this study predate the infection). The sample titles of this study are shuffled in the database, so cell type and time point are left out; the donor was told from shared clones. The V and J segments used are TRBV20-1 and TRBJ1-1; the D gene is unclear. The CDR3 has the sequence CSAGQIMTEAFF. The sequence in DNA is TGCAGTGCTGGCCAAATCATGACTGAAGCTTTCTTT.